The 11 T cell receptor beta chains given below trace back to one sample, sequenced in a study of metastatic and nonmetastatic thyroid tumors. Until they underwent thyroid surgery, no patient had received any treatment. TCRdb re-called clones from the PCR reads using MiXCR. The sample shows about 45,000 clones, less than 5% of them seen only once. The sequenced material came from blood. Receptors were obtained from a female donor with papillary thyroid cancer or a benign thyroid nodule (not recorded which). Some clones in this sample may be carry-over from other donors' samples.

This clone was counted ten times or more. The genes are TRBV27 and TRBJ2-5, with 8 bases matching TRBD1. J was trimmed by 1 base and V by 4 bases; bases with no gene match: 5. The CDR3 runs 15 residues. Germline CDR1 is MNHEY and CDR2 is SMNVEV (reference sequence). In DNA, the CDR3 is TGTGCCAGCAGTTCGAACAGGGGGAGCCAAGAGACCCAGTACTTC. Translating gives CASSSNRGSQETQYF.

This clone was found a few times. Written as DNA, the CDR3 is TGTGCCAGCAGCCCATCAGACAGAGCTAACTATGGCTACACCTTC. It translates to CASSPSDRANYGYTF. The rearrangement links TRBV28 to TRBJ1-2, with a weak D call TRBD1 (5 bases). The V gene's germline CDR1 is MDHEN and CDR2 SYDVKM. V lost 6 bases and J lost 0, with 14 bases in between. This CDR3 region has 15 residues.

This chain connects TRBV19 to TRBJ1-1; D gene ambiguous. CDR1 LNHDA and CDR2 SQIVND come from the germline V gene (reference sequence). The CDR3 has 14 amino acids. V lost 3 bases and J 2 bases, leaving 10 bases between the germline ends. The CDR3 DNA is TGTGCCAGTAGTATTCTCGGGCTAAACACTGAAGCTTTCTTT. It translates to CASSILGLNTEAFF.

This clone turned up a few times. Written as DNA, the CDR3 is TGCAGTGCTAGATGGGGGGTGACCTGGAACACTGAAGCTTTCTTT. It codes for CSARWGVTWNTEAFF. This sequence joins TRBV20-1 and TRBJ1-1, with D possibly matching TRBD1 (5 bases). Deletions cut 2 bases from V and 1 base from J, with 14 bases between. This CDR3 region has 15 residues. Germline loops: CDR1 DFQATT, CDR2 SNEGSKA (reference sequence).

At least ten counts were recorded for this clone. V usage is TRBV18 and J usage is TRBJ1-1; TRBD1 matches at 8 bases. After removal of 4 bases from V and 5 bases from J, the junction contained 9 bases not matched to a gene. There are 15 residues in the CDR3. Germline assignment: CDR1 KGHSH and CDR2 LQKENI. The CDR3 nucleotides are TGTGCCAGCTCACTAGATACAGGGGGAGGAACTGAAGCTTTCTTT. Translating it yields CASSLDTGGGTEAFF. Variable domain in full (rest from reference TRBV18 and TRBJ1-1): NAGVMQNPRHLVRRRGQEARLRCSPMKGHSHVYWYRQLPEEGLKFMVYLQKENIIDESGMPKERFSAEFPKEGPSILRIQQVVRGDSAAYFCASSLDTGGGTEAFFGQGTRLTVV.

This chain uses TRBV5-1 with TRBJ1-3; tentatively, D is TRBD1 (6 bases). The germline V and J ends were trimmed by 0 bases and 2 bases, with 9 bases remaining between them. The CDR3 length is 15 residues. Germline V gene lookup returns CDR1 SGHRS and CDR2 YFSETQ. CDR3 protein: CASSLGSGAGNTIYF. DNA of the CDR3: TGCGCCAGCAGCTTGGGCTCAGGGGCTGGAAACACCATATATTTT.

This clone was counted at least ten times. This sequence joins TRBV12-3 or TRBV12-4 and TRBJ2-3; unclear D gene. This CDR3 comprises 12 residues. Trimming removed 5 bases from V and 3 bases from J, with 6 bases in between. The CDR3 DNA is TGTGCCAGCAGTCTAATTACAGATACGCAGTATTTT. Protein product: CASSLITDTQYF.

This clone was detected many times. This chain joins TRBV4-2 and TRBJ2-3; D perhaps matches TRBD2 (6 bases). Trimming stripped 1 base from V and 4 bases from J, with 12 bases between. Germline CDR1 LGHNA, CDR2 YNFKEQ. The CDR3 totals 15 residues. The CDR3 reads CASSQVWGVSDTQYF. The CDR3 DNA follows: TGTGCCAGCAGCCAAGTCTGGGGGGTCTCAGATACGCAGTATTTT.

This clone was recorded many times. The chain links TRBV3-1 to TRBJ2-1; D possibly corresponds to TRBD2 (5 bases). This CDR3 is built from 16 residues. The germline gives CDR1 LGHDT, CDR2 YNNKEL (reference sequence). Trimming removed 0 bases at V and 1 base at J, with 10 bases between. In DNA form, the CDR3 reads TGTGCCAGCAGCCAAGATTGGGGAGAATCCTACAATGAGCAGTTCTTC. Its protein product is CASSQDWGESYNEQFF.

The chain is built from TRBV5-6 and TRBJ1-1; TRBD1 might be the D (6 bases). Germline CDR1 SGHDT, CDR2 YYEEEE. The CDR3 is 14 amino acids. V lost 0 bases and J lost 3, with 9 bases in between. CDR3 protein: CASSLGGRDTEAFF. CDR3 DNA: TGTGCCAGCAGCTTGGGGGGGCGAGACACTGAAGCTTTCTTT.

V gene TRBV3-1 combines with J gene TRBJ2-3; D might be TRBD2 (5 bases). The CDR3 consists of 18 residues. Trimming left V 2 bases short and J 3 bases short, with 21 bases between. CDR1 is LGHDT, CDR2 YNNKEL, per germline (reference sequence). The CDR3 DNA follows: TGTGCCAGCAGCCAACGACGAGGGTACGGCGTGAGTACAGATACGCAGTATTTT. Encoded protein: CASSQRRGYGVSTDTQYF.